This T cell receptor (beta chain) comes out of a study of neoadjuvant anti-PD-1 for oral cavity cancer. Study in general: Patients without progression received a fourth nivolumab dose around day 43, then surgical resection on days 50-56.

Stated time point: after neoadjuvant nivolumab, at surgical resection. Sequencing used immunoSEQ multiplex PCR; TCRdb keeps in-frame clones, though not all of them. Of some 40,000 clones listed, about 36% are singletons. Trimming cost V 5 bases and J 7 bases, with 12 bases left between them. The CDR3 consists of 14 residues. Germline CDR1 reads MNHEY; CDR2 reads SVGAGI. This clone has more than one count but fewer than ten. The sequencing here drew on tumor tissue, taken after nivolumab (anti-PD-1) treatment. This sequence joins TRBV6-5 and TRBJ1-6, with D possibly matching TRBD1 (6 bases). The sequence derives from a person aged 40 to 85 with oral cavity squamous cell carcinoma. The CDR3 is CASSQGGGNSPLHF. DNA of the CDR3: TGTGCCAGCAGTCAAGGGGGAGGAAATTCACCCCTCCACTTT.